The present TCR beta chain was sequenced within a study of glioma-infiltrating T cells. Turning to the study itself: Glioma patients had dexamethasone for six or fewer days before surgery. Whole-study findings and limits: Very few CDR3 sequences were shared between tissue and blood. Patients with low tissue-blood divergence carried a signature set of shared blood CDR3 motifs.

As concerns this clonotype: As yet, its antigen is unknown.

Amplification of TCR alpha and beta CDR3 regions from RNA used iRepertoire nested multiplex PCR. For one-step reverse transcription and amplification, about 90-450 ng of tissue mRNA or PBMC total RNA was used. TCRdb passed the multiplex PCR reads through MiXCR, listing each CDR3 protein once. The profile shows 300,000 to 450,000 distinct CDR3 sequences, about two fifths of them singletons. CDR1 and CDR2 from the germline V gene are SQVTM and ANQGSEA. The V gene lost 4 bases and the J gene lost 7 bases, with 8 bases spanning the gap. The CDR3 runs 12 residues. This TCR derives from a human donor with low-grade glioma or glioblastoma, undergoing nonglioma brain surgery, or in good health (not recorded which). What was sequenced was glioma tissue, nonneoplastic brain tissue, or PBMCs (not recorded which). V is TRBV29-1 and J is TRBJ1-6; D is possibly TRBD1 (6 bases). In DNA, the CDR3 is TGCAGCGTTGGGACAGAAAATTCACCCCTCCACTTT. The encoded protein is CSVGTENSPLHF.